The clone carrying this T cell receptor (beta chain) was picked up many times. The data are from a study of T cells after yellow fever vaccination. Study details: Fractions containing few cells were prepared with SMART-Seq v4 Ultra Low Input.

This CDR3 spans 19 amino acids. Between the trimmed V and J ends, which lost 0 bases and 0 bases, there was a span of 20 bases. The germline V gene encodes CDR1 MNHEY and CDR2 SVGAGI. TCRdb re-called the 5' RACE reads with MiXCR, one entry per CDR3 protein. The sample holds approximately 58,000 distinct CDR3 sequences, about 5% seen once. This specimen consisted of PBMCs, either bulk or a sorted T-cell subset (CD4+, CD8+, memory, or dextramer-sorted; not recorded which), obtained on the day of the yellow fever booster vaccination. This TCR came from a man aged 18 to 29 who received the YFV17D yellow fever vaccine. This chain uses TRBV6-5 with TRBJ1-2; D is unclear. The CDR3 region is CASSYSIGGRVRANYGYTF. Written as DNA, the CDR3 is TGTGCCAGCAGTTACTCGATCGGTGGTCGGGTGCGGGCTAACTATGGCTACACCTTC.